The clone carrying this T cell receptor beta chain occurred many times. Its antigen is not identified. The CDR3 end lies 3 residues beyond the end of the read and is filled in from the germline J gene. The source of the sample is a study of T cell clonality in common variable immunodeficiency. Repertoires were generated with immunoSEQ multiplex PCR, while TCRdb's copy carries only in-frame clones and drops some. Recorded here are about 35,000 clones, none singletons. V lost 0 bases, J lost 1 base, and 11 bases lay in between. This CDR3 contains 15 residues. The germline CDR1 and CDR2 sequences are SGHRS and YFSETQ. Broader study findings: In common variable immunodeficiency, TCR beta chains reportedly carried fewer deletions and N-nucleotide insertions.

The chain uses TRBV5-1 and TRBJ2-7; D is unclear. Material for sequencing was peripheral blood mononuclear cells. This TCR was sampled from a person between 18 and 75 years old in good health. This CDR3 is CASSLGNVGSYEQYF. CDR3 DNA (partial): TGCGCCAGCAGCTTGGGTAACGTCGGGTCCTACGAG.